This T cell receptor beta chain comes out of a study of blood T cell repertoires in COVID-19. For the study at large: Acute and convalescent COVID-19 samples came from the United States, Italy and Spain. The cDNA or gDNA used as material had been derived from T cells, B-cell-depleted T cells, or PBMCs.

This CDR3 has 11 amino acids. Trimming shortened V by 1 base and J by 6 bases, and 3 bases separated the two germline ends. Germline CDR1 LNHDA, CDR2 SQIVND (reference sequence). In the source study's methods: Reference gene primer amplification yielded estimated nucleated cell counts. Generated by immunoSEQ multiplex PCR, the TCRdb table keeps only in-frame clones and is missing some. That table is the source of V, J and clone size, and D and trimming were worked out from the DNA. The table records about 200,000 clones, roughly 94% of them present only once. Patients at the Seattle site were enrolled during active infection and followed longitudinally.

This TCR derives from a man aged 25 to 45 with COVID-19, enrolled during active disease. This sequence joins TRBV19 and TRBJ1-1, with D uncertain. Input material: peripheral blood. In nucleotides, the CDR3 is TGTGCCAGTAGTATAGCCTCTGAAGCTTTCTTT. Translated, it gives CASSIASEAFF.